These 15 T cell receptor beta chains share one sample of origin, sequenced in a study of CD8 T cells in ankylosing spondylitis. TCRdb re-called the 5' RACE reads with MiXCR, one entry per CDR3 protein. Of more than 150,000 distinct CDR3 sequences in the sample, roughly 13% were seen once. Material for sequencing was blood, either unsorted or a sorted T cell fraction (not recorded which). These receptors originate from a female donor with ankylosing spondylitis or in good health (not recorded which).

This clonotype was seen a few times. CDR3: CASSLAAHAGSGANVLTF. DNA for the CDR3: TGTGCCAGCAGCTTGGCCGCCCACGCTGGCTCTGGGGCCAACGTCCTGACTTTC. This chain joins TRBV5-5 and TRBJ2-6; D call uncertain. Per germline, CDR1 SGHKS and CDR2 YYEKEE (reference sequence). The CDR3 spans 18 residues. The V and J ends lost 0 bases and 0 bases respectively, with 13 bases between them.

This clonotype was observed many times. This chain connects TRBV19 to TRBJ2-1; D call uncertain. The CDR3 length is 11 residues. The germline V gene has CDR1 LNHDA and CDR2 SQIVND (reference sequence). V lost 6 bases and J 6 bases, leaving 6 bases between the germline ends. The chain's CDR3 is CASRRTNEQFF. CDR3 coding DNA: TGTGCCAGTAGGAGAACCAATGAGCAGTTCTTC. Using reference TRBV19 and TRBJ2-1 for the parts outside the CDR3, the full variable domain is DGGITQSPKYLFRKEGQNVTLSCEQNLNHDAMYWYRQDPGQGLRLIYYSQIVNDFQKGDIAEGYSVSREKKESFPLTVTSAQKNPTAFYLCASRRTNEQFFGPGTRLTVL.

This clonotype turned up a few times. This chain uses TRBV4-2 with TRBJ2-5; 14 positions agree with TRBD2. The CDR3 covers 16 residues. Per germline, CDR1 LGHNA and CDR2 YNFKEQ. The J segment lost 4 bases and the V segment lost 1 base, leaving 2 bases of the junction unmatched. The CDR3 region is CASSQVGTSGRETQYF. The CDR3 nucleotides are TGTGCCAGCAGCCAAGTTGGGACTAGCGGGAGAGAGACCCAGTACTTC.

This clonotype was seen a handful of times. The rearrangement uses TRBV7-8 and TRBJ2-6; unclear D gene. V was pared by 6 bases and J by 0 bases, with 24 bases between. CDR3 length: 20 amino acids. Germline V CDR1 and CDR2: SGHVS, FQNEAQ. CDR3 loop: CASRPGATYEQSSGANVLTF. The CDR3 region has the DNA TGTGCCAGCAGACCAGGAGCCACGTACGAACAAAGCTCTGGGGCCAACGTCCTGACTTTC.

The table lists this clonotype with many counts. This chain links TRBV18 with TRBJ2-7, with a tentative D call TRBD1 (6 bases). V shed 3 bases and J shed 5 bases, with 14 bases lying between them. CDR3 length equals 14 residues. Germline CDR1 is KGHSH and CDR2 is LQKENI. CDR3 in amino acids: CASSPQRQDDEQYF. The CDR3 bases are TGTGCCAGCTCACCGCAGCGACAGGATGACGAGCAGTACTTC.

This clonotype was observed at least ten times. The V and J genes are TRBV24-1 and TRBJ1-1; the D gene is possibly TRBD1 (6 bases). Trimming left V 9 bases short and J 4 bases short, with 14 bases between. CDR3 length: 13 residues. CDR1 is KGHDR, CDR2 SFDVKD, per germline. The CDR3 nucleotides are TGTGCCACCCGGCGGGGGGGCGGCACTGAAGCTTTCTTT. It specifies CATRRGGGTEAFF.

The chain links TRBV5-1 to TRBJ1-3; D uncertain. V shed 0 bases and J shed 2 bases, with 6 bases lying between them. The CDR3 is 14 residues long. The V gene's germline CDR1 is SGHRS and CDR2 YFSETQ. CDR3 nucleotides: TGCGCCAGCAGCTTGGGGACGGCTGGAAACACCATATATTTT. Amino acid sequence: CASSLGTAGNTIYF.

The V and J genes are TRBV6-1 and TRBJ2-1; TRBD1 aligns across 7 bases. CDR3 length: 15 amino acids. Trimming cost V 6 bases and J 3 bases; bases outside gene matches: 8. Germline CDR1 is MNHNS and CDR2 is SASEGT. DNA for the CDR3: TGTGCCAGCAGCCGAGCAGGGGGAGTCTACAATGAGCAGTTCTTC. It encodes CASSRAGGVYNEQFF.

The V and J genes are TRBV7-2 and TRBJ2-7, with 10 bases lining up with TRBD2. Germline V gene data show CDR1 as SGHTA and CDR2 as FQGNSA. The CDR3 extends over 14 amino acids. J gave up 5 bases and V 3 bases, and 4 bases lay outside the gene matches. CDR3 sequence: CASSFMGLANEQYF. The DNA for the CDR3 is TGTGCCAGCAGCTTTATGGGACTAGCGAACGAGCAGTACTTC.

This clonotype was counted many times. The V call is TRBV9, the J call TRBJ2-3; 7 bases agree with TRBD1. V lost 3 bases, J lost 2 bases, and 9 bases stayed unmatched. CDR3 length equals 16 residues. CDR1 is SGDLS, CDR2 YYNGEE, per germline. CDR3 in amino acids: CASSAEQGPFTDTQYF. The CDR3 nucleotides read TGTGCCAGCAGCGCCGAACAGGGGCCCTTCACAGATACGCAGTATTTT.

The chain recombines TRBV30 with TRBJ2-1, with 7 bases aligning to TRBD2. The V and J ends lost 1 base and 2 bases, in that order; junction bases with no gene match: 8. The CDR3 is made up of 16 amino acids. Germline V gives CDR1 GTSNPN, CDR2 SVGIG (reference sequence). The CDR3, as DNA: TGTGCCTGGAGTGGACAGTCCCGGGGGGCCTACAATGAGCAGTTCTTC. This sequence encodes CAWSGQSRGAYNEQFF.

This clonotype appeared once. This may be a read error: a much more frequent sequence differs by one nucleotide. This chain connects TRBV11-1 to TRBJ1-5; TRBD1 matches 9 bases. Unmatched junction bases numbered 11, after V lost 1 base and J lost 1 base. The CDR3 consists of 19 residues. Germline loops: CDR1 SGHAT, CDR2 FQDESV (reference sequence). CDR3 amino acids: CASSLGDRDMGSSNQPQHF. Here the CDR3 DNA reads TGTGCCAGCAGCTTAGGGGACAGGGATATGGGTAGCAGCAATCAGCCCCAGCATTTT. Drawing the rest from reference TRBV11-1 and TRBJ1-5, the complete variable domain is EAEVAQSPRYKITEKSQAVAFWCDPISGHATLYWYRQILGQGPELLVQFQDESVVDDSQLPKDRFSAERLKGVDSTLKIQPAELGDSAMYLCASSLGDRDMGSSNQPQHFGDGTRLSIL.

This clonotype was seen repeatedly, ten times or more. This chain joins TRBV4-2 and TRBJ1-5; 7 bases match TRBD1. V lost 5 bases to trimming and J lost 3 bases; unmatched junction nucleotides: 7. There are 15 residues in the CDR3. Per the germline V gene, CDR1 is LGHNA and CDR2 is YNFKEQ. CDR3 sequence: CASSEQGMLNQPQHF. Written as DNA, the CDR3 is TGTGCCAGCAGCGAACAGGGGATGCTCAATCAGCCCCAGCATTTT.

This clonotype was counted between two and nine times. The rearrangement uses TRBV28 and TRBJ2-7; the D gene is possibly TRBD2 (5 bases). The CDR3 is 15 residues long. The V gene's germline CDR1 is MDHEN and CDR2 SYDVKM. Trimming cost V 6 bases and J 3 bases, with 18 bases left between them. CDR3 nucleotide sequence: TGTGCCAGCAGCGCACCCCGGACTGCATTCTACGAGCAGTACTTC. Its translation: CASSAPRTAFYEQYF.

V is TRBV9 and J is TRBJ1-1; the D is unclear. The V and J ends lost 0 bases and 5 bases respectively, with 11 bases between them. Germline V gene lookup returns CDR1 SGDLS and CDR2 YYNGEE. CDR3 length: 14 amino acids. CDR3 loop: CASSVGVAGTEAFF. In DNA form, the CDR3 reads TGTGCCAGCAGCGTAGGGGTTGCGGGGACTGAAGCTTTCTTT.